These 21 T cell receptor beta chains originate from one sample sequenced in a study of T cell repertoires in cytomegalovirus infection. TCRdb ran MiXCR on the reads and lists one entry per CDR3 protein. Among 300,000 to 400,000 distinct CDR3 sequences listed, about 27% were seen once. These receptors are not linked to any known antigen. Sequences were derived from cultured PBMCs, sampled from culture after CMV antigen stimulation. These receptors all come from a human donor in good health (CMV status not recorded). Some clones in this sample may be carry-over from other donors' samples.

V gene TRBV7-8 combines with J gene TRBJ1-6, with D uncertain. V was pared by 4 bases and J by 14 bases, with 15 bases between. CDR3 length equals 13 residues. Germline CDR1 SGHVS, CDR2 FQNEAQ. CDR3 bases: TGTGCCAGCAGCTCTACCCGGGGTAGGTCCCTCCACTTT. It specifies CASSSTRGRSLHF.

This clonotype was detected ten times or more. CDR3 amino acids: CASSLVSGEAFF. The CDR3 nucleotides read TGTGCCAGCAGCTTAGTTTCGGGGGAAGCTTTCTTT. V gene TRBV7-2 combines with J gene TRBJ1-1; D gene unclear. Per germline, CDR1 SGHTA and CDR2 FQGNSA. V was trimmed by 1 base and J by 8 bases, leaving 8 bases between them. This CDR3 spans 12 amino acids.

This clonotype was detected a few times. The chain carries TRBV28 and TRBJ2-1; tentatively, D is TRBD2 (6 bases). Trimming pared 1 base from V and 5 bases from J, leaving 12 bases between. CDR3 length: 15 amino acids. Germline CDR1 is MDHEN and CDR2 is SYDVKM. The CDR3 DNA is TGTGCCAGCAGTTTATCGCTAGCGAGAAACAATGAGCAGTTCTTC. This gives the protein CASSLSLARNNEQFF.

This clonotype was picked up many times. The V and J genes are TRBV7-8 and TRBJ1-3, with 11 bases matching TRBD1. V was pared by 5 bases and J by 1 base, with 13 bases of the junction left unmatched. This CDR3 region has 19 residues. CDR1 and CDR2 (germline): SGHVS, FQNEAQ. CDR3 in DNA: TGTGCCAGCAGCCTGAGACCATCGGACAGGGGGCAGTCTGGAAACACCATATATTTT. It encodes CASSLRPSDRGQSGNTIYF.

This clonotype was detected only a few times. The rearrangement joins TRBV19 to TRBJ2-3; D might be TRBD2 (6 bases). Germline V gene lookup returns CDR1 LNHDA and CDR2 SQIVND (reference sequence). Trimming took off 6 bases at V and 2 bases at J, with 9 bases between the two ends. The CDR3 covers 13 residues. The CDR3 DNA reads TGTGCCAGTAGCGGGGGAAACACAGATACGCAGTATTTT. Translated: CASSGGNTDTQYF. Drawing the rest from reference TRBV19 and TRBJ2-3, the complete variable domain is DGGITQSPKYLFRKEGQNVTLSCEQNLNHDAMYWYRQDPGQGLRLIYYSQIVNDFQKGDIAEGYSVSREKKESFPLTVTSAQKNPTAFYLCASSGGNTDTQYFGPGTRLTVL.

A few counts support this clonotype. V and J are TRBV29-1 and TRBJ1-2; D is undetermined. V lost 4 bases and J 5 bases, leaving 8 bases between the germline ends. The CDR3 has 11 amino acids. CDR1 is SQVTM and CDR2 is ANQGSEA in the germline V gene. CDR3 bases: TGCAGCGTTGCGGAGGGATATGGCTACACCTTC. Translated: CSVAEGYGYTF.

The genes are TRBV18 and TRBJ2-7; weak D call: TRBD2 (7 bases). V dropped 0 bases and J dropped 5 bases, with 17 bases sitting between them. Germline CDR1 is KGHSH and CDR2 is LQKENI. The CDR3 sequence is 16 residues long. The CDR3 sequence is CASSPPGRGATHEQYF. The CDR3 region has the DNA TGTGCCAGCTCACCACCGGGTCGGGGGGCTACCCACGAGCAGTACTTC.

The gene calls are TRBV29-1 and TRBJ1-1, with 7 bases that match TRBD1. The V and J ends lost 7 bases and 3 bases, in that order; junction bases with no gene match: 14. Germline values: CDR1 SQVTM, CDR2 ANQGSEA. The CDR3 sequence is 15 residues long. CDR3 DNA: TGCAGCGCCGAAACGGGACAGCGGATCTACACTGAAGCTTTCTTT. Translated: CSAETGQRIYTEAFF.

This clonotype was seen a few times. This chain uses TRBV14 with TRBJ1-1; D may be TRBD1 (6 bases). The CDR3 consists of 17 residues. Germline V gene sequence: CDR1 SGHDN, CDR2 FVKESK. The V end lost 5 bases, the J end lost 0 bases, and 19 bases lay between the germline ends. CDR3 nucleotide sequence: TGTGCCAGCAGCTTCAGACAGGCAGCCCTTCTGAACACTGAAGCTTTCTTT. As protein: CASSFRQAALLNTEAFF.

This clonotype was observed at least ten times. The V call is TRBV28, the J call TRBJ2-3, with 7 bases that match TRBD1. Germline lookup yields CDR1 MDHEN and CDR2 SYDVKM. Germline trimming cut 5 bases from V and 0 bases from J; bases unmatched to any gene: 5. This CDR3 spans 15 amino acids. CDR3 amino acids: CASSPPGQSTDTQYF. DNA of the CDR3: TGTGCCAGCAGTCCTCCGGGACAGAGCACAGATACGCAGTATTTT.

This chain uses TRBV27 with TRBJ2-7; 8 bases are shared with TRBD1. CDR1 MNHEY and CDR2 SMNVEV come from the germline V gene (reference sequence). The trim removed 4 bases at V and 2 bases at J, leaving 4 bases unmatched. The CDR3 extends over 14 amino acids. CDR3 loop: CASSYRGEAYEQYF. The CDR3 DNA reads as TGTGCCAGCAGTTACAGGGGGGAGGCCTACGAGCAGTACTTC.

The chain carries TRBV11-2 and TRBJ2-7, with D maybe TRBD1 (6 bases). Germline values: CDR1 SGHAT, CDR2 FQNNGV. The CDR3 is 14 residues long. The V gene lost 4 bases and the J gene lost 5 bases, with 15 bases spanning the gap. CDR3 DNA sequence: TGTGCCAGCAGCTCATACAGGGATCGCAACGAGCAGTACTTC. It yields the protein CASSSYRDRNEQYF.

This clonotype was observed at least ten times. The V and J genes are TRBV11-1 and TRBJ2-4; possible D gene TRBD2, 6 bases. V was shortened by 0 bases and J by 8 bases, with 14 bases between the two germline ends. The CDR3 is made up of 15 amino acids. Germline CDR1 SGHAT, CDR2 FQDESV (reference sequence). The CDR3 loop is CASSLAGGQWDIQYF. The CDR3 DNA reads as TGTGCCAGCAGCTTAGCTGGAGGGCAGTGGGACATTCAGTACTTC. The variable domain in full, completed from reference TRBV11-1 and TRBJ2-4, reads EAEVAQSPRYKITEKSQAVAFWCDPISGHATLYWYRQILGQGPELLVQFQDESVVDDSQLPKDRFSAERLKGVDSTLKIQPAELGDSAMYLCASSLAGGQWDIQYFGAGTRLSVL.

In this sample, this clonotype turned up a few times. V gene TRBV12-3 or TRBV12-4 combines with J gene TRBJ1-5, with no clear D. The CDR3 sequence is 13 residues long. With 1 base removed from V and 7 bases from J, the gap between germline ends came to 8 bases. DNA for the CDR3: TGTGCCAGCAGTTTAGGGGGTAAACAGCCCCAGCATTTT. Protein sequence: CASSLGGKQPQHF.

The V and J genes are TRBV3-1 and TRBJ2-7; D not resolved. V shed 1 base and J shed 5 bases, with 3 bases lying between them. The CDR3 is 11 residues long. CDR1 is LGHDT and CDR2 is YNNKEL in the germline V gene (reference sequence). The CDR3 here is CASSQVNEQYF. The CDR3 bases are TGTGCCAGCAGCCAAGTCAACGAGCAGTACTTC.

The J gene is TRBJ2-7, the V gene TRBV6-1; 11 bases match TRBD1. V trimming: 10 bases; J trimming: 6 bases; junction bases outside the gene matches: 11. The germline gives CDR1 MNHNS, CDR2 SASEGT. CDR3 length equals 14 residues. The CDR3 nucleotides read TGTGCCACCGGGCCGGACAGGGGGCGGTTCGAGCAGTACTTC. This encodes CATGPDRGRFEQYF.

This chain links TRBV11-2 with TRBJ2-1; 13 bases map to TRBD2. The CDR3 consists of 15 residues. Germline CDR1 SGHAT, CDR2 FQNNGV. V was clipped by 5 bases and J by 8 bases; unmatched bases: 6. CDR3 region: CASSPTSGRRHEQFF. The CDR3 bases are TGTGCCAGCAGCCCGACTAGCGGGAGGCGTCATGAGCAGTTCTTC.

The chain couples TRBV7-2 to TRBJ2-1; tentative D call: TRBD2 (5 bases). Trimming pared 6 bases from V and 6 bases from J, leaving 15 bases between. The CDR3 is 14 residues long. Germline CDR1 reads SGHTA; CDR2 reads FQGNSA. This chain's CDR3 is CASSPWTGPNEQFF. The CDR3, as DNA: TGTGCCAGCAGTCCCTGGACTGGGCCCAATGAGCAGTTCTTC.

In this sample, this clonotype turned up many times. The genes are TRBV7-2 and TRBJ2-7, with D perhaps matching TRBD1 (6 bases). This CDR3 contains 12 residues. V gave up 6 bases and J gave up 0 bases, with 6 bases separating them. Germline loops: CDR1 SGHTA, CDR2 FQGNSA. As DNA, the CDR3 is TGTGCCAGCAGACAGGGCTCCTACGAGCAGTACTTC. Protein: CASRQGSYEQYF.

This clonotype was seen a handful of times. The chain uses TRBV19 and TRBJ2-5; tentatively, D is TRBD1 (5 bases). Germline CDR1 is LNHDA and CDR2 is SQIVND (reference sequence). Trimming removed 1 base from V and 4 bases from J, with 13 bases in between. This CDR3 has 15 residues. The chain's CDR3 is CASSIGQRMGETQYF. The CDR3 DNA follows: TGTGCCAGTAGTATAGGACAGAGGATGGGAGAGACCCAGTACTTC.

The CDR3 DNA reads as TGTGCCAGCAGATCGGACAGATACACCGGGGAGCTGTTTTTT. Amino acid sequence: CASRSDRYTGELFF. The J gene is TRBJ2-2, the V gene TRBV2; D might be TRBD1 (6 bases). The germline CDR1 and CDR2 sequences are SNHLY and FYNNEI. The CDR3 contains 14 residues. V was pared by 6 bases and J by 3 bases, with 11 bases between.